This TCR beta chain comes out of a study of T cell repertoires in cytomegalovirus infection. Study summary: From public TCR beta signatures came an indication of both CMV infection and matching HLA type.

TCRdb re-called the reads through MiXCR, storing one row per CDR3 protein. The sample records fewer than 150,000 distinct CDR3 sequences, 30% being singletons. Germline CDR1 is MGHRA and CDR2 is YSYEKL. CDR3 length: 19 residues. The V gene lost 0 bases and the J gene lost 4 bases, with 21 bases spanning the gap. Findings and caveats of the study: HLA-C-restricted CMV clonotypes gave the most frequent clonotype in two of eight donors. Identification of carriers of CMV plus the relevant HLA was performed using cumulative public TCR beta family frequency.

This clonotype has a handful of counts. Its antigen is not known. This specimen was CD8+ T cells from cultured PBMCs, taken from culture after CMV antigen stimulation. This chain connects TRBV4-1 to TRBJ2-2; D might be TRBD2 (6 bases). This clonotype was sampled from a human donor in good health (CMV status not recorded). Some clones in this sample may be carry-over from other donors' samples. The CDR3 bases are TGCGCCAGCAGCCAAGATGCGCCGGGCCGGGGGTGGGTCACCGGGGAGCTGTTTTTT. Translating gives CASSQDAPGRGWVTGELFF.